This paragraph reports one T cell receptor (beta chain). These data are taken from a study of radiotherapy plus CTLA-4 blockade in lung cancer. From germline, CDR1 is SQVTM and CDR2 ANQGSEA. The V segment lost 7 bases and the J segment 7 bases; nucleotides outside the gene matches: 5. This CDR3 is 11 amino acids long. It was focal radiation plus CTLA-4 blockade with ipilimumab that patients with chemo-refractory metastatic non-small-cell lung cancer received. Method: immunoSEQ multiplex PCR; TCRdb's copy keeps in-frame clones and lacks some. Among roughly 110,000 clones listed, more than 75% were seen once.

Source: peripheral blood, taken from a patient treated with radiotherapy plus ipilimumab. V usage is TRBV29-1 and J usage is TRBJ1-1, with 8 bases aligning to TRBD1. This TCR derives from a human donor with non-small cell lung cancer that progressed on radiotherapy plus ipilimumab. Some clones in this sample may be carry-over from other donors' samples. The DNA for the CDR3 is TGCAGCGGTCGGACAGGGATTGAAGCTTTCTTT. It codes for CSGRTGIEAFF. The entire variable domain, with the rest obtained from reference TRBV29-1 and TRBJ1-1, is as follows: SAVISQKPSRDICQRGTSLTIQCQVDSQVTMMFWYRQQPGQSLTLIATANQGSEATYESGFVIDKFPISRPNLTFSTLTVSNMSPEDSSIYLCSGRTGIEAFFGQGTRLTVV.